This is a list of T cell receptor beta chains from one sample in a study of shared clonotypes between healthy human individuals. Generated by immunoSEQ multiplex PCR, the TCRdb table keeps only in-frame clones and is missing some. The table has 2 million to 3 million clones, over 85% seen once; the top ten hold over 0.12%. Sequencing input: naive CD4+ T cells sorted from blood. The receptors originated from a young man in good health. Each CDR3 is given without its conserved first and last residue. Clone size is stated in some rows and not others, as once, few, many or a class when expanded.

clone size,J gene,V gene,CDR3 protein
NA,TRBJ1-4,TRBV9,ASSLGPQEWEKLF
NA,TRBJ1-1,TRBV10-3,AISESSVRAANTEAF
NA,TRBJ2-7,TRBV5-1,ASSARLAGGSEQY
NA,TRBJ2-7,TRBV15,ATSRDPGDEQY
NA,TRBJ1-3,TRBV19,ASSTSGGRLSGNTIY
NA,TRBJ2-5,TRBV2,ASSLGLAGGETQY
NA,TRBJ2-2,TRBV19,ASSTSTGGFLGELF
NA,TRBJ2-6,TRBV4-1,ASSQLAGLVSGANVLT
NA,TRBJ2-3,TRBV28,ASSFIGGADTQY
once,TRBJ2-4,TRBV5-4,ASSLQQAGGHQY
NA,TRBJ2-3,TRBV5-4,ASSSGQITDTQY
NA,TRBJ1-2,TRBV30,AWSLRYLYT
NA,TRBJ2-5,TRBV28,ASSFSQPGWAQY
NA,TRBJ2-3,TRBV7-6,ASSFLTGAITDTQY
NA,TRBJ1-2,TRBV21-1,ASSKPPLTGDRCYGYT
NA,TRBJ1-5,TRBV2,ASSWTGEGQPQH
NA,TRBJ2-5,TRBV29-1,SVERGGAETQY
NA,TRBJ2-3,TRBV7-2,ASSPHSGRTSTDTQY
once,TRBJ2-5,TRBV5-4,ASRSTQETQY
NA,TRBJ1-2,TRBV2,ASSEAGQYGYT
NA,TRBJ2-4,TRBV7-6,ASSLREQGNIQY
NA,TRBJ2-7,TRBV5-6,ASSLGQQLPEQY
NA,TRBJ2-7,TRBV4-1,ASSRGGGTDYEQY
NA,TRBJ2-7,TRBV20-1,SGTGDYEQY
NA,TRBJ2-5,TRBV29-1,SVGPAVQETQY
NA,TRBJ2-4,TRBV12-5,ASGLASDTNIQY
NA,TRBJ2-7,TRBV7-2,ASSLRVTPYEQY
NA,TRBJ2-3,TRBV28,ASSFRGGGGLSADTQY
NA,TRBJ1-1,TRBV30,AWSVRGQTNTEAF
NA,TRBJ1-4,TRBV6-4,ASSEGNRVNEKLF
NA,TRBJ2-7,TRBV5-4,ASSLSHEQY
NA,TRBJ1-3,TRBV10-1,ASSESSGNSGNTIY
NA,TRBJ1-1,TRBV10-3,AISERDKKNTEAF
NA,TRBJ1-5,TRBV27,ASSITGTAVNQPQH
NA,TRBJ1-6,TRBV6-5,ASRSQGYSPLH
NA,TRBJ2-1,TRBV7-2,ASSLGLGAYNEQF
NA,TRBJ1-4,TRBV5-8,ASSRPPELF
once,TRBJ2-1,TRBV6-1,ASSVGQGGDEQF
NA,TRBJ1-3,TRBV5-1,ASSWDPYTGGDGNTIY
NA,TRBJ2-7,TRBV27,ATGRGGLYEQY
once,TRBJ2-1,TRBV30,AWKGARGSYNEQF
NA,TRBJ2-7,TRBV30,AWTQKGQGDMGEQY
NA,TRBJ2-3,TRBV7-2,ASRGSPSTDTQY
NA,TRBJ2-2,TRBV10-3,AISGGGQGTGELF
NA,TRBJ1-1,TRBV6-5,ARQIWGNTEAF
NA,TRBJ2-1,TRBV10-3,AINRAGLAGANEQF
NA,TRBJ1-1,TRBV7-8,ASSLGRLTEAF
NA,TRBJ2-3,TRBV18,ASSPPPSGSPVFVTQY
NA,TRBJ2-2,TRBV10-3,AISAPGGGKGELF
NA,TRBJ2-1,TRBV9,AITLGLADIITPYNEQF
once,TRBJ2-2,TRBV19,ASSHNGELF
once,TRBJ1-2,TRBV18,ASSRQEGYT
NA,TRBJ2-7,TRBV13,ASSQVGGQSSYEQY
NA,TRBJ1-1,TRBV5-8,ASSLGQGGEAF
NA,TRBJ1-2,TRBV19,ASMPGGQGKKSYGYT
NA,TRBJ1-1,TRBV2,ASRPRGAGMNTEAF
NA,TRBJ1-3,TRBV6-6,ASSYQIRAGDNTIY
NA,TRBJ2-1,TRBV6-5,ASSYLQGQF